This TCR beta chain comes out of a study of T cell responses to AZD1222 COVID-19 vaccine. General study points: Spike-specific TCR breadth and depth both grew after two AZD1222 doses. Distributed over spike, vaccine-associated CD4 TCRs predominated at 160-218 and 743-854. Mostly white British, mostly female donors; authors suggested clonal diversity may be underestimated.

CDR3 size: 14 residues. CDR1 is DFQATT and CDR2 is SNEGSKA in the germline V gene (reference sequence). The junction had 4 bases not matched to a gene; V was cut back by 3 bases and J by 3 bases. Method: immunoSEQ multiplex PCR; TCRdb's copy keeps in-frame clones and lacks some. The repertoire holds roughly 70,000 clones, with around 84% as singletons. Details on this clone: No antigen is known for it.

The clonotype comes from an adult in good health. This sample comprised peripheral blood, obtained on day 0 of AZD1222 vaccination. The rearrangement uses TRBV20-1 and TRBJ1-3; 8 nucleotides line up with TRBD1. CDR3 coding DNA: TGCAGTGCTAGTCAGGGGGCTGGTGGAAACACCATATATTTT. Translating it yields CSASQGAGGNTIYF.